This T cell receptor (beta chain) was retrieved from a study of cytomegalovirus exposure and HLA in healthy donors. Assay: immunoSEQ multiplex PCR; the TCRdb copy retains only in-frame clones and omits some. This table holds 260,000 or so clones, around 90% found once. About this clone: Its antigen is not identified.

Regarding the study as a whole: CMV antigen specificity was confirmed in vitro for three CMV-associated chains. In the 130 or so validation repertoires, a later analysis found that first-cohort TCR clusters tended to co-occur. The study listed 164 cytomegalovirus-associated TCR beta chains. High sensitivity and specificity were reportedly achieved when the classifier diagnosed cytomegalovirus status.

The material sequenced was PBMCs. The sequence derives from a woman in her 30s in good health and CMV-seronegative.

The CDR3 region is CAWSGGTGFQRTQNYGYTF. CDR3 DNA sequence: TGTGCCTGGAGCGGTGGGACAGGCTTCCAACGCACTCAGAACTATGGCTACACCTTC. The chain combines TRBV30 with TRBJ1-2; 8 nucleotides align to TRBD1. Germline trimming cut 3 bases from V and 2 bases from J; bases unmatched to any gene: 20. The CDR3 totals 19 residues. Germline assignment: CDR1 GTSNPN and CDR2 SVGIG (reference sequence).